This note documents a single TCR beta chain sequence. The data derive from a study of control samples from healthy donors and cancer patients. V was clipped by 1 base and J by 3 bases, with 10 bases between them. Looked up from germline, CDR1 is SGHRS and CDR2 is YFSETQ. CDR3 length: 14 residues. Using immunoSEQ multiplex PCR, the repertoire was profiled, and TCRdb retains in-frame clones only, with some absent. The sample consists of approximately 220,000 clones, 85% to 95% of them appearing once. The TCR comes from a man aged 45 to 65 in good health. The chain joins TRBV5-1 to TRBJ2-5; D perhaps matches TRBD2 (5 bases). Sequencing was done on a sample of blood. CDR3 DNA: TGCGCCAGCAGCTTGAGCGGAATTGAAGAGACCCAGTACTTC. Its protein product is CASSLSGIEETQYF.